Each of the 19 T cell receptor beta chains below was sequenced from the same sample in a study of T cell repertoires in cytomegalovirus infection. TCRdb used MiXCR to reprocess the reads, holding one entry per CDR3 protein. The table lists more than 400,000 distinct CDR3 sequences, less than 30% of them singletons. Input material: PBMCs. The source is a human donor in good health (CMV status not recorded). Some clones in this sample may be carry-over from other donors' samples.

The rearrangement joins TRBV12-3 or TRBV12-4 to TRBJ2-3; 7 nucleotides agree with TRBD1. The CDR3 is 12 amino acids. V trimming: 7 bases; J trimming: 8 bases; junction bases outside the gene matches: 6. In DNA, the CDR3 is TGTGCCAGCACCCAGGGGGTTGGTACGCAGTATTTT. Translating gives CASTQGVGTQYF.

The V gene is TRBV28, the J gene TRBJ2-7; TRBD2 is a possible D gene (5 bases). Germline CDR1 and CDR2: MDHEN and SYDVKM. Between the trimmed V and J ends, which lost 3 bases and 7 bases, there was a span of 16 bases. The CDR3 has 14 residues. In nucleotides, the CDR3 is TGTGCCAGCAGTTTCCACGGTACGGGGTATGAGCAGTACTTC. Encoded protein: CASSFHGTGYEQYF.

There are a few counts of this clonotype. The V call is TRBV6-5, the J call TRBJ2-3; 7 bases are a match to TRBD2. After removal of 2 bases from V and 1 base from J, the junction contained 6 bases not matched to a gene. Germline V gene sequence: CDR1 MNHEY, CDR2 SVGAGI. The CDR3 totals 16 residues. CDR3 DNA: TGTGCCAGCAGTTACGAGAGCGGGATTGGCACAGATACGCAGTATTTT. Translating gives CASSYESGIGTDTQYF.

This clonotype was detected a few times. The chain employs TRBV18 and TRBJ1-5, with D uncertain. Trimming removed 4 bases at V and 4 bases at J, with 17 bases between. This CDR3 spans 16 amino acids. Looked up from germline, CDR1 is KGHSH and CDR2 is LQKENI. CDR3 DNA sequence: TGTGCCAGCTCACTCATACCTGGAGGTGAGAATCAGCCCCAGCATTTT. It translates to CASSLIPGGENQPQHF.

The CDR3 sequence: CSATGQETQYF. The CDR3 DNA reads TGCAGTGCTACAGGTCAAGAGACCCAGTACTTC. The chain uses TRBV20-1 and TRBJ2-5; D remains ambiguous. This CDR3 region has 11 residues. V was shortened by 4 bases and J by 2 bases, with 5 bases between the two germline ends. CDR1 and CDR2 from the germline V gene are DFQATT and SNEGSKA (reference sequence).

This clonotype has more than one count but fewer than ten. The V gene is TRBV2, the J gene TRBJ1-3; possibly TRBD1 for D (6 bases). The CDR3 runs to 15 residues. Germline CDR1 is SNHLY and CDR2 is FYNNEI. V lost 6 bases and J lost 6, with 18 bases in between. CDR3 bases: TGTGCCAGCAGGAAGGTCCAGGGGCTCAAAAACACCATATATTTT. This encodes CASRKVQGLKNTIYF.

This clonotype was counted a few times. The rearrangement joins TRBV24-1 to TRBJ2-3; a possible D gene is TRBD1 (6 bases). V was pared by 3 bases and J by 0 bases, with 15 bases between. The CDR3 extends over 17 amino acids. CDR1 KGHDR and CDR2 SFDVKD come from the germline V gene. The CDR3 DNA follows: TGTGCCACCAGTGATCCCGGACAGAAAACTAGCACAGATACGCAGTATTTT. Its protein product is CATSDPGQKTSTDTQYF.

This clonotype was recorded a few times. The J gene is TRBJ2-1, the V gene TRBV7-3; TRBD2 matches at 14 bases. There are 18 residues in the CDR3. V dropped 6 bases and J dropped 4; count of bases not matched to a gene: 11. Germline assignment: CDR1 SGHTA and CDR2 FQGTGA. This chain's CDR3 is CASSQTGTSGRTYNEQFF. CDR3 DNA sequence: TGTGCCAGCAGTCAAACCGGGACTAGCGGGAGAACGTACAATGAGCAGTTCTTC.

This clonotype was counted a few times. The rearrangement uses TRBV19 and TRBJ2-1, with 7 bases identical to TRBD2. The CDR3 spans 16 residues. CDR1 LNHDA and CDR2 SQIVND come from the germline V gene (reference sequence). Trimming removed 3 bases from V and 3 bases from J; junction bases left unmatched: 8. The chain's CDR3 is CASSIISSGNYNEQFF. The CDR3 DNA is TGTGCCAGTAGTATCATTTCTAGCGGTAACTACAATGAGCAGTTCTTC.

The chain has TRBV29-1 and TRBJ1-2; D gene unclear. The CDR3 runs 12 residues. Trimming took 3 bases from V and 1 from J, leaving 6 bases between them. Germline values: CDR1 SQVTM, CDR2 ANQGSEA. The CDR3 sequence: CSVDRLNYGYTF. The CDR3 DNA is TGCAGCGTTGACAGACTTAACTATGGCTACACCTTC.

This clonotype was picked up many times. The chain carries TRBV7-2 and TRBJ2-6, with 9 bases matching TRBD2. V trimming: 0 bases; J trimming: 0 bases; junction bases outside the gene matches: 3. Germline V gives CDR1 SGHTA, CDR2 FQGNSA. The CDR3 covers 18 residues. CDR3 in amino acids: CASSLALAGISGANVLTF. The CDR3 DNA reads TGTGCCAGCAGCTTAGCCCTAGCGGGGATCTCTGGGGCCAACGTCCTGACTTTC.

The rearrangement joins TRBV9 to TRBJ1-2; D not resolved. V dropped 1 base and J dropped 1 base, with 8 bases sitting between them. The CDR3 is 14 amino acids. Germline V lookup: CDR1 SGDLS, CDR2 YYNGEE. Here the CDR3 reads CASSVSINNYGYTF. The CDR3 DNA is TGTGCCAGCAGCGTATCCATCAATAACTATGGCTACACCTTC.

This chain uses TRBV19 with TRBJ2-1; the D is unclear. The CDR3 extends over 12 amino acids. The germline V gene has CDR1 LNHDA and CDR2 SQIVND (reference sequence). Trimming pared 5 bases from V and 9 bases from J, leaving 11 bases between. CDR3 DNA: TGTGCCAGTAGTCGTTTCGGTGCTGAGCAGTTCTTC. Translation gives CASSRFGAEQFF.

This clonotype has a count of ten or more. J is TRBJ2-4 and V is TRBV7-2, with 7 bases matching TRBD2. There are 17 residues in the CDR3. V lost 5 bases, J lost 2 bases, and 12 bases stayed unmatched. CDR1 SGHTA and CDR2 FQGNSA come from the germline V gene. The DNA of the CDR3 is TGTGCCAGCAGCCTTAATCCTAGCGGCTTTACCAAAAACATTCAGTACTTC. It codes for CASSLNPSGFTKNIQYF.

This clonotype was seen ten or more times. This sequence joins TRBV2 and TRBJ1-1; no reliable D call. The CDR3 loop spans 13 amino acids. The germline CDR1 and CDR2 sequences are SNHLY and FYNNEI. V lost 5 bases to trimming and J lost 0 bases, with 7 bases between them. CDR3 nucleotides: TGTGCCAGCAGTTTGGCGATGAACACTGAAGCTTTCTTT. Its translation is CASSLAMNTEAFF.

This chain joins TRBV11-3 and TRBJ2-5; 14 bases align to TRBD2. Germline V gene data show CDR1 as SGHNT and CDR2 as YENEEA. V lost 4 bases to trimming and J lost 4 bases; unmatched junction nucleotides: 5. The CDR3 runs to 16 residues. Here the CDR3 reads CASSSLGLAGGETQYF. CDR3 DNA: TGTGCCAGCAGCTCCCTCGGACTAGCGGGAGGAGAGACCCAGTACTTC.

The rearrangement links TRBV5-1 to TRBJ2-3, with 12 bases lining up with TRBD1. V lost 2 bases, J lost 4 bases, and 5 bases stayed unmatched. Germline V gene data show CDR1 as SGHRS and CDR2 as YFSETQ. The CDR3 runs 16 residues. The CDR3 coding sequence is TGCGCCAGCAGCTTTGGGACAGGGGGCATGGCAGATACGCAGTATTTT. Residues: CASSFGTGGMADTQYF.

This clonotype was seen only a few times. The CDR3 DNA follows: TGTGCCAGCAGGAGCGGGTGGTTGGGAGATACGCAGTATTTT. It specifies CASRSGWLGDTQYF. V gene TRBV7-2 combines with J gene TRBJ2-3; tentatively, D is TRBD2 (6 bases). Trimming pared 6 bases from V and 5 bases from J, leaving 15 bases between. This CDR3 comprises 14 residues. In germline, CDR1 is SGHTA, CDR2 FQGNSA.

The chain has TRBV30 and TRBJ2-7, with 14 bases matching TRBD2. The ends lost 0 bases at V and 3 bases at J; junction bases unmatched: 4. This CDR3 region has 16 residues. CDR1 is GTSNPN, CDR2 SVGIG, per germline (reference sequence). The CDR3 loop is CAWSVGLAGGFYEQYV. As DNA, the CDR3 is TGTGCCTGGAGTGTCGGACTAGCGGGAGGATTCTACGAGCAGTACGTC.